This T cell receptor beta chain was captured in a study of technical replicates of blood from several donors (dated by TCRdb to 2015 to 2018). To prepare the library, the immunoSEQ multiplex PCR assay was applied. The source is immuneACCESS, and TCRdb retained only in-frame sequences with V and J called. Part of the clones is not carried over; for the studies checked, unresolved V genes explain less than half of this, and the remainder is unexplained. This sample gives tens of thousands of clones in total; roughly 94% of them show up just once. Approximately 0.25% of the sample is taken by the ten largest. On this clone itself: It lacks a known antigen. The sample holds no much larger clone one base away, and base qualities are not on file.

The V and J ends are trimmed by 6 bases and 2 bases, leaving 7 bases between them. Spanning cysteine to phenylalanine, the CDR3 consists of 12 amino acids. Only the CDR3 DNA stays, 36 bases, in frame from base 1. CDR1 SNHLY and CDR2 FYNNEI are derived from the germline V gene. Sequences were obtained from T cells isolated from PBMCs. The chain employs TRBV2 and TRBJ2-5; matching of 5 bases hints at TRBD1 as the D gene. This TCR came from a human donor in good health. Here the CDR3 is given as CASRRTQETQYF. Here is the DNA: TGTGCCAGCAGGCGGACACAAGAGACCCAGTACTTC. The full variable domain, with segments outside the CDR3 supplied by the reference TRBV2 and TRBJ2-5 proteins, appears as EPEVTQTPSHQVTQMGQEVILRCVPISNHLYFYWYRQILGQKVEFLVSFYNNEISEKSEIFDDQFSVERPDGSNFTLKIRSTKLEDSAMYFCASRRTQETQYFGPGTRLLVL.